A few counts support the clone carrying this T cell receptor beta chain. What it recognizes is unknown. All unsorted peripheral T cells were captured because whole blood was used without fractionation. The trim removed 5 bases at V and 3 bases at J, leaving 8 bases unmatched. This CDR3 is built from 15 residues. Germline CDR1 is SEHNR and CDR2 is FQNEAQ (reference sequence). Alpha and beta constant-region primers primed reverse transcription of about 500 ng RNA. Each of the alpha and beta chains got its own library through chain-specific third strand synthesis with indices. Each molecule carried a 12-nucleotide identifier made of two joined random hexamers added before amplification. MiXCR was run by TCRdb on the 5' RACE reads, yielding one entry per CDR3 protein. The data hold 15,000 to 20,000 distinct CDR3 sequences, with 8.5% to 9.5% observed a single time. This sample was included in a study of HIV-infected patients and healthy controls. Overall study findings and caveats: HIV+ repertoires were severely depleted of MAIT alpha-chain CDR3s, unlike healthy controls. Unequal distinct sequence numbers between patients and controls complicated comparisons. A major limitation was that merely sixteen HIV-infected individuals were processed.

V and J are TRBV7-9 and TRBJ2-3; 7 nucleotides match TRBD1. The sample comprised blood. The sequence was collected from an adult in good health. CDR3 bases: TGTGCCAGCAGCCCACGACGACAGGGAACAGATACGCAGTATTTT. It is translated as CASSPRRQGTDTQYF. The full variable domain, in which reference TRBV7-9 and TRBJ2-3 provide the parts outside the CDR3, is DTGVSQNPRHKITKRGQNVTFRCDPISEHNRLYWYRQTLGQGPEFLTYFQNEAQLEKSRLLSDRFSAERPKGSFSTLEIQRTEQGDSAMYLCASSPRRQGTDTQYFGPGTRLTVL.